A selection of T cell receptor beta chains follows, all from one sample in a study of cytotoxic CD8 clonotypes in ibrutinib-treated CLL. The protocol was immunoSEQ multiplex PCR, while the TCRdb copy is restricted to in-frame clones and leaves out a portion. The table shows about 63,000 clones, with roughly 57% occurring only once. The sample consisted of PBMCs, taken after 12 months of ibrutinib treatment. These receptors all stem from a human donor with chronic lymphocytic leukemia. Both conserved end residues are trimmed from each CDR3. The order of the fields is CDR3 protein, J gene, V gene.

CDR3 protein: ASKVYNSPLH
J gene: TRBJ1-6
V gene: TRBV5-1

CDR3 protein: AIRAAADSPLH
J gene: TRBJ1-6
V gene: TRBV10-3

CDR3 protein: ASSLVSAGLAGAEQY
J gene: TRBJ2-7
V gene: TRBV5-4

CDR3 protein: ASSSPTGGSSYT
J gene: TRBJ1-2
V gene: TRBV6-5

CDR3 protein: ASSQDLGTDEAF
J gene: TRBJ1-1
V gene: TRBV4-1

CDR3 protein: ASSPRTSYNEQF
J gene: TRBJ2-1
V gene: TRBV18

CDR3 protein: ASSLGGPSSYNEQF
J gene: TRBJ2-1
V gene: TRBV5-1

CDR3 protein: ASSSVAGVGEQY
J gene: TRBJ2-7
V gene: TRBV6-1

CDR3 protein: ASSYSFGWSSHEQY
J gene: TRBJ2-7
V gene: TRBV6-5

CDR3 protein: ASSPPTPRHTEAF
J gene: TRBJ1-1
V gene: TRBV18

CDR3 protein: ASSPPGVAGVITGELF
J gene: TRBJ2-2
V gene: TRBV7-2

CDR3 protein: ASSLTRDSGNTIY
J gene: TRBJ1-3
V gene: TRBV7-9

CDR3 protein: ASSEDHLTNTDTQY
J gene: TRBJ2-3
V gene: TRBV7-2

CDR3 protein: SAVGRGDEQF
J gene: TRBJ2-1
V gene: TRBV29-1

CDR3 protein: AWSGLGDTQY
J gene: TRBJ2-3
V gene: TRBV30

CDR3 protein: ASSPTRLGWETQY
J gene: TRBJ2-5
V gene: TRBV7-3

CDR3 protein: ASSPRAAAGTEAF
J gene: TRBJ1-1
V gene: TRBV7-6

CDR3 protein: ASSGGGNQPQH
J gene: TRBJ1-5
V gene: TRBV6-5

CDR3 protein: ASSFSGRDEQY
J gene: TRBJ2-7
V gene: TRBV7-8

CDR3 protein: ASSLDSTSTDTQY
J gene: TRBJ2-3
V gene: TRBV6-1

CDR3 protein: ASSRLARVNTEAF
J gene: TRBJ1-1
V gene: TRBV11-2

CDR3 protein: ASSGGSHNEQF
J gene: TRBJ2-1
V gene: TRBV19

CDR3 protein: ASSHYRQGSYTEAF
J gene: TRBJ1-1
V gene: TRBV4-1

CDR3 protein: ASSLAGGSNEQF
J gene: TRBJ2-1
V gene: TRBV7-9

CDR3 protein: ASALSLAGGVLTDTQY
J gene: TRBJ2-3
V gene: TRBV28

CDR3 protein: ASSSTLETQY
J gene: TRBJ2-5
V gene: TRBV13

CDR3 protein: ASRAGQVGGYT
J gene: TRBJ1-2
V gene: TRBV6-1

CDR3 protein: ASSLGTSGEQY
J gene: TRBJ2-7
V gene: TRBV19

CDR3 protein: ASSYSHSGRSNEQF
J gene: TRBJ2-1
V gene: TRBV6-5

CDR3 protein: ASSKDRGMYGELF
J gene: TRBJ2-2
V gene: TRBV19

CDR3 protein: ASSPQGSGYT
J gene: TRBJ1-2
V gene: TRBV18